A selection of T cell receptor beta chains follows, all from one sample in a study of blood T cell repertoires in COVID-19. Sequencing was performed with immunoSEQ multiplex PCR; in TCRdb, only in-frame clones are kept and a portion is missing. The table includes 97,000 or so clones, approximately 80% detected once. Sample: peripheral blood. The source is a man aged 55 to 69 with active or convalescent COVID-19. Both conserved end residues are part of each CDR3. D genes are given only for firm matches. Part of the rows lack a size; the others show once, few, many or a class for expanded clones.

v_gene: TRBV7-6; d_gene: -; abundance: few; j_gene: TRBJ1-3; CDR3nt: TGTGCCAGCAGCTTAGGCCTGGGGCTAAACTCTGGAAACACCATATATTTT; CDR3aa: CASSLGLGLNSGNTIYF
v_gene: TRBV2; d_gene: TRBD1; abundance: few; j_gene: TRBJ1-5; CDR3nt: TGTGCCAGCAGGGGAGACAGGGGGTTTGTCCAGCCCCAGCATTTT; CDR3aa: CASRGDRGFVQPQHF
v_gene: TRBV2; d_gene: TRBD1; abundance: -; j_gene: TRBJ1-5; CDR3nt: TGTGCCAGCCTCCGGGACAGGGGGAATATCGGCAATCAGCCCCAGCATTTT; CDR3aa: CASLRDRGNIGNQPQHF
v_gene: TRBV6-5; d_gene: TRBD1; abundance: -; j_gene: TRBJ2-2; CDR3nt: TGTGCCAGCAGTCGACAGGGTCCCGGGGAGCTGTTTTTT; CDR3aa: CASSRQGPGELFF
v_gene: TRBV27; d_gene: -; abundance: -; j_gene: TRBJ1-3; CDR3nt: TGTGCCAGCAGTCCACGGGGGGCGGGGAGCTCTGGAAACACCATATATTTT; CDR3aa: CASSPRGAGSSGNTIYF
v_gene: TRBV28; d_gene: -; abundance: -; j_gene: TRBJ1-2; CDR3nt: TGTGCCAGCAGTTTTAACTCTAACTATGGCTACACCTTC; CDR3aa: CASSFNSNYGYTF
v_gene: TRBV18; d_gene: TRBD1; abundance: -; j_gene: TRBJ1-6; CDR3nt: TGTGCCAGCTCACAGGACAGGAAAGGTTCACCCCTCCACTTT; CDR3aa: CASSQDRKGSPLHF
v_gene: TRBV3-1/TRBV3-2; d_gene: TRBD2; abundance: once; j_gene: TRBJ2-7; CDR3nt: TGTGCCAGCAGTCCACTTGGGACTAGCGGGATAGGGGAGCAGTACTTC; CDR3aa: CASSPLGTSGIGEQYF
v_gene: TRBV9; d_gene: TRBD1; abundance: -; j_gene: TRBJ2-5; CDR3nt: TGTGCCAGCAGCGGGACAGGTGGTTCAGAGACCCAGTACTTC; CDR3aa: CASSGTGGSETQYF
v_gene: TRBV5-1; d_gene: TRBD2; abundance: -; j_gene: TRBJ2-1; CDR3nt: TGCGCCAGCAGCCGCCCGGGACTAGCGGGTCACAATGAGCAGTTCTTC; CDR3aa: CASSRPGLAGHNEQFF
v_gene: TRBV5-6; d_gene: TRBD2; abundance: -; j_gene: TRBJ2-1; CDR3nt: TGTGCCAGCAGCTTGGATACTAGCGGGCACAATGAGCAGTTCTTC; CDR3aa: CASSLDTSGHNEQFF
v_gene: TRBV7-9; d_gene: TRBD2; abundance: -; j_gene: TRBJ2-4; CDR3nt: TGTGCCAGCAGCCTAGGGACTAGCGGGAGATACGACATTCAGTACTTC; CDR3aa: CASSLGTSGRYDIQYF
v_gene: TRBV6-5; d_gene: TRBD1; abundance: -; j_gene: TRBJ1-2; CDR3nt: TGTGCCAGCAGTTTGACAGGGGGCTACGGCTACACCTTC; CDR3aa: CASSLTGGYGYTF
v_gene: TRBV5-6; d_gene: TRBD1; abundance: once; j_gene: TRBJ1-2; CDR3nt: TGTGCCAGCAGCACGGACAGGGTCGGACACTATGGCTACACCTTC; CDR3aa: CASSTDRVGHYGYTF
v_gene: TRBV19; d_gene: -; abundance: -; j_gene: TRBJ1-2; CDR3nt: TGTGCCAGTAGACGCCAGGGTTACTATGGCTACACCTTC; CDR3aa: CASRRQGYYGYTF
v_gene: TRBV20-1; d_gene: -; abundance: -; j_gene: TRBJ1-3; CDR3nt: TGCAGTGCTAGTCCAGGGGCGGCGGGAAACACCATATATTTT; CDR3aa: CSASPGAAGNTIYF
v_gene: TRBV6-6; d_gene: TRBD1; abundance: -; j_gene: TRBJ1-2; CDR3nt: TGTGCCAGCAGTTACTCAACACAGGGGTCCGGCTACACCTTC; CDR3aa: CASSYSTQGSGYTF
v_gene: TRBV2; d_gene: -; abundance: -; j_gene: TRBJ1-2; CDR3nt: TGTGCCAGCAGTGATCGGGGGGCGGGTGGCTACACCTTC; CDR3aa: CASSDRGAGGYTF
v_gene: TRBV24-1; d_gene: TRBD2; abundance: few; j_gene: TRBJ2-3; CDR3nt: TGTGCCACCAGTGACCTAGCGGGAGGGCCCGGAACAGATACGCAGTATTTT; CDR3aa: CATSDLAGGPGTDTQYF
v_gene: TRBV9; d_gene: TRBD1; abundance: -; j_gene: TRBJ2-1; CDR3nt: TGTGCCAGCAGCGGACAGGGGGCGCGGGAGCAGTTCTTC; CDR3aa: CASSGQGAREQFF
v_gene: TRBV10-3; d_gene: -; abundance: -; j_gene: TRBJ2-7; CDR3nt: TGTGCCATCAGTGATAAGTCCGCTGGGCCCAGCTCCTACGAGCAGTACTTC; CDR3aa: CAISDKSAGPSSYEQYF
v_gene: TRBV11-2; d_gene: TRBD2; abundance: -; j_gene: TRBJ2-1; CDR3nt: TGTGCCAGCAGCTTAGGCAGGGGTCGGACTAGCGGGAGGGGGGAGCAGTTCTTC; CDR3aa: CASSLGRGRTSGRGEQFF
v_gene: TRBV29-1; d_gene: -; abundance: few; j_gene: TRBJ1-2; CDR3nt: TGCAGCGTCTCCCCGTCAGGGAACTATGGCTACACCTTC; CDR3aa: CSVSPSGNYGYTF
v_gene: TRBV29-1; d_gene: TRBD2; abundance: -; j_gene: TRBJ2-1; CDR3nt: TGCAGCGTCGGAGTGTTAGCGGGAGGGTCCTACAATGAGCAGTTCTTC; CDR3aa: CSVGVLAGGSYNEQFF
v_gene: TRBV2; d_gene: -; abundance: -; j_gene: TRBJ1-6; CDR3nt: TGTGCCAGCATATTGGCAGGGGAGCCACCCCTCCACTTT; CDR3aa: CASILAGEPPLHF
v_gene: TRBV5-4; d_gene: TRBD1; abundance: -; j_gene: TRBJ1-5; CDR3nt: TGTGCCAGCAGCTCTGACAGGGGTGTGACTCAGCCCCAGCATTTT; CDR3aa: CASSSDRGVTQPQHF
v_gene: TRBV4-2; d_gene: TRBD2; abundance: once; j_gene: TRBJ2-6; CDR3nt: TGTGCCAGCAGCCAGGAACGAGCGGGGGGCAGCTCTGGGGCCAACGTCCTGACTTTC; CDR3aa: CASSQERAGGSSGANVLTF
v_gene: TRBV4-1; d_gene: -; abundance: -; j_gene: TRBJ2-1; CDR3nt: TGCGCCAGCAGCCAAGATAACGCCTACCCCAATGAGCAGTTCTTC; CDR3aa: CASSQDNAYPNEQFF
v_gene: TRBV19; d_gene: TRBD1; abundance: -; j_gene: TRBJ1-2; CDR3nt: TGTGCCAGTAGTATAGAGAGGACAGGGGATGGCTACACCTTC; CDR3aa: CASSIERTGDGYTF
v_gene: TRBV6-1; d_gene: -; abundance: -; j_gene: TRBJ1-1; CDR3nt: TGTGCCAGCAGTGAAGGGGGCCACCTAAGAGCACTGAAAGCTTTCTTT; CDR3aa: CASSEGGHLRALKAFF
v_gene: TRBV6-5; d_gene: -; abundance: -; j_gene: TRBJ1-2; CDR3nt: TGTGCCAGCACCCCAAACCAGGGTGGTGGCTACACCTTC; CDR3aa: CASTPNQGGGYTF
v_gene: TRBV11-2; d_gene: -; abundance: -; j_gene: TRBJ2-2; CDR3nt: TGTGCCAGCAGCTTATCTACTAGCTTCACCGGGGAGCTGTTTTTT; CDR3aa: CASSLSTSFTGELFF
v_gene: TRBV10-2; d_gene: TRBD1; abundance: few; j_gene: TRBJ1-1; CDR3nt: TGCGCCAGCAGGTGCAGGGGGCGCTTGTGCACTGAAGCTTTCTTT; CDR3aa: CASRCRGRLCTEAFF
v_gene: TRBV4-2; d_gene: -; abundance: once; j_gene: TRBJ1-6; CDR3nt: TGTGCCAGCAGCCAAGAGGCGAGCGACTCCTATAATTCACCCCTCCACTTT; CDR3aa: CASSQEASDSYNSPLHF
v_gene: TRBV5-1; d_gene: -; abundance: -; j_gene: TRBJ2-1; CDR3nt: TGCGCCAGCAGCCGCGGGGTAGCGGTCAACAATGAGCAGTTCTTC; CDR3aa: CASSRGVAVNNEQFF
v_gene: TRBV9; d_gene: -; abundance: -; j_gene: TRBJ2-2; CDR3nt: TGTGCCAGCAGCGTAGAGCCCCGAGACACCGGGGAGCTGTTTTTT; CDR3aa: CASSVEPRDTGELFF
v_gene: TRBV5-4; d_gene: TRBD1; abundance: -; j_gene: TRBJ2-1; CDR3nt: TGTGCCAGCAGCACGGGACAGAACACCTACAATGAGCAGTTCTTC; CDR3aa: CASSTGQNTYNEQFF
v_gene: TRBV7-8; d_gene: TRBD2; abundance: -; j_gene: TRBJ2-3; CDR3nt: TGTGCCAGCAGCCCGCGCCCAGCGGGAGAACTCGCAGATACGCAGTATTTT; CDR3aa: CASSPRPAGELADTQYF